These T cell receptor beta chains were read from a single sample in a study of radiotherapy plus CTLA-4 blockade in lung cancer. Clones were sequenced by immunoSEQ multiplex PCR, and TCRdb holds only the in-frame ones, with some missing. The sample carries some 37,000 clones, roughly 72% recorded once. This specimen was peripheral blood, taken from a patient treated with radiotherapy plus ipilimumab. These receptor sequences come from a human donor with non-small cell lung cancer who had stable disease on radiotherapy plus ipilimumab. CDR3s include the opening cysteine and the closing phenylalanine or tryptophan. D genes are given only for firm matches. Part of the rows lack a size; the others show once, few, many or a class for expanded clones.

J,D,size,V,DNA,CDR3
TRBJ1-6,-,-,TRBV7-9,TGTGCCAGCAGCCCCGGGACTGATAATTCACCCCTCCACTTT,CASSPGTDNSPLHF
TRBJ2-7,-,few,TRBV4-3,TGCGCCAGCAGCCGAGGGCAGGGGAAATACGAGCAGTACTTC,CASSRGQGKYEQYF
TRBJ1-2,-,-,TRBV7-9,TGTGCCAGCAGCCTTATGGGAGGGACGGGCAAAGGATATGGCTACACCTTC,CASSLMGGTGKGYGYTF
TRBJ1-1,TRBD1,-,TRBV11-3,TGTGCCAGCAGCTTAGGACAGGGGAACACTGAAGCTTTCTTT,CASSLGQGNTEAFF
TRBJ1-2,-,few,TRBV6-6,TGTGCCAGCAGTGAGGGACACTTGTTGAGTGGCTACACCTTC,CASSEGHLLSGYTF
TRBJ1-5,TRBD1,-,TRBV7-2,TGTGCCAGCAGCTTGAGGGGACAGGGCTATCAGCCCCAGCATTTT,CASSLRGQGYQPQHF
TRBJ1-2,-,-,TRBV6-1,TGTGCCAGCAGTGCAGGGGAGTATGGGGGCTACACCTTC,CASSAGEYGGYTF
TRBJ1-3,-,-,TRBV5-5,TGTGCCAGCACCGTAATTTCCCGCTCTGGAAACACCATATATTTT,CASTVISRSGNTIYF
TRBJ2-7,-,-,TRBV7-8,TGTGCCAGCAGCTTAATGCCAGGTTACGAGGGGCAGTACTTC,CASSLMPGYEGQYF
TRBJ2-1,TRBD1,-,TRBV19,TGTGCCAGTGGTAGGACAGGGTCCGCTGAGCAGTTCTTC,CASGRTGSAEQFF
TRBJ1-2,-,-,TRBV2,TGTGCCAGCAGTGGGAGGCAGATAGCTAACTATGGCTACACCTTC,CASSGRQIANYGYTF
TRBJ2-1,TRBD2,-,TRBV2,TGTGCCAGCAGTGTGGCTAGCGGGGGTGCCCGGCAGTTCTTC,CASSVASGGARQFF
TRBJ2-2,TRBD1,-,TRBV7-2,TGTGCCAGCAGCTCCCGGACAGGGGGAGGCACCGGGGAGCTGTTTTTT,CASSSRTGGGTGELFF
TRBJ1-4,-,-,TRBV7-7,TGTGCCAGCAGCCCCGGTTCGGGGGGGGCAGGTGGAAAACTGTTTTTT,CASSPGSGGAGGKLFF
TRBJ2-7,TRBD1,-,TRBV19,TGTGCCAGTAGTGCGGCCGGGACAGCTACTTACGAGCAGTACTTC,CASSAAGTATYEQYF
TRBJ2-1,TRBD2,-,TRBV4-2,TGTGCCAGCAGCCCGAGCGGGGGGGCCTATGAGCAGTTCTTC,CASSPSGGAYEQFF
TRBJ1-2,-,many,TRBV30,TGTGCCTGGAGTGTAGGGGCAGGCCCCCGGGTCGCCTATGGCTACACCTTC,CAWSVGAGPRVAYGYTF
TRBJ1-3,-,-,TRBV4-2,TGTGCCAGCAGCCCAGGACAGACTGGAAACACCATATATTTT,CASSPGQTGNTIYF
TRBJ2-7,TRBD1,-,TRBV7-9,TGTGCCAGCAGCCCGAGCGGACAGGGGGCCTACGAGCAGTACTTC,CASSPSGQGAYEQYF
TRBJ1-1,-,-,TRBV21-1,TGTGCCCCAGAGACGGGGGCTGAAGCTTTCTTT,CAPETGAEAFF
TRBJ2-7,-,-,TRBV5-1,TGCGCCAGCAGCGGCAGGGACGAGCAGTACTTC,CASSGRDEQYF
TRBJ1-6,-,-,TRBV2,TGTGCCAGCAGTGATCGACAGGACCCGTGGAATAATTCACCCCTCCACTTT,CASSDRQDPWNNSPLHF
TRBJ1-2,-,-,TRBV30,TGTGCCTGGATGACAGAGCAGGTGGACTATGGCTACACCTTC,CAWMTEQVDYGYTF
TRBJ2-6,-,-,TRBV5-6,TGTGCCAGCAGCTCAGAAGGGAGAAGAAGCTCTGGGGCCAACGTCCTGACTTTC,CASSSEGRRSSGANVLTF
TRBJ2-5,-,-,TRBV7-3,TGTGCCAGCAGCCCGGGGGTACAAGAGACCCAGTACTTC,CASSPGVQETQYF
TRBJ1-2,-,-,TRBV7-2,TGTGCCAGCAGCTTTACACAAAGGGGAGGCTACACCTTC,CASSFTQRGGYTF
TRBJ1-6,-,-,TRBV7-9,TGTGCCAGCAGCTTATGGCAGGGGCTTCAGTCACCCCTCCACTTT,CASSLWQGLQSPLHF
TRBJ2-1,-,-,TRBV4-3,TGCGCCAGCAGCCTCGTCAGGGGTGCTGAGCAGTTCTTC,CASSLVRGAEQFF
TRBJ1-3,-,once,TRBV5-5,TGTGCCAGCAGCTTTTTACTGGCTGGAAACACCATATATTTT,CASSFLLAGNTIYF
TRBJ1-2,-,-,TRBV11-1,TGTGCCAGCAGCCAACAGGGCTATGGCTACACCTTC,CASSQQGYGYTF
TRBJ2-7,TRBD1,-,TRBV19,TGTGCCAGTTCGACAGGGGCAGTTTCCGAGCAGTACTTC,CASSTGAVSEQYF
TRBJ1-1,-,few,TRBV29-1,TGCAGCGTTGAAGATCCGGGACAGAACACTGAAGCTTTCTTT,CSVEDPGQNTEAFF
TRBJ2-2,TRBD1,-,TRBV11-3,TGTGCCAGCAGCCCAGGGACAGCCGGGGAGCTGTTTTTT,CASSPGTAGELFF
TRBJ2-7,-,-,TRBV19,TGTGCCTCTGGGGCAGGTACGACCTACGAGCAGTACTTC,CASGAGTTYEQYF
TRBJ1-5,-,-,TRBV29-1,TGCAGCGTCGCCCTCGCGGGGGAGCCCCAGCATTTT,CSVALAGEPQHF
TRBJ2-2,TRBD1,few,TRBV29-1,TGCAGCGTAGACAGGGCGAACACCGGGGAGCTGTTTTTT,CSVDRANTGELFF
TRBJ1-3,TRBD1,few,TRBV5-1,TGCGCCAGCACGACAGGGCAGGGAAACACCATATATTTT,CASTTGQGNTIYF
TRBJ1-2,-,-,TRBV7-6,TGTGCCAGCAGCTTAGGTCCGGGGGGAAATGGGGGCTACACCTTC,CASSLGPGGNGGYTF
TRBJ1-2,-,-,TRBV6-1,TGTGCCAGCAGTGAACAGGATGGCTACACCTTC,CASSEQDGYTF
TRBJ2-2,-,-,TRBV11-3,TGTGCCAGCAGCTTAGGAAGAACAACCAGGCCCGGGGAGCTGTTTTTT,CASSLGRTTRPGELFF
TRBJ2-5,TRBD1,-,TRBV18,TGTGCCAGCTCACCCAACCCCAACAGGGGATTGTGGCAAGAGACCCAGTACTTC,CASSPNPNRGLWQETQYF
TRBJ2-2,TRBD1,-,TRBV27,TGTGCCAGCGGGACAGGGAACACCGGGGAGCTGTTTTTT,CASGTGNTGELFF
TRBJ2-1,-,few,TRBV4-1,TGCGCCAGCAGCCTTTCCCAAGCCGCCTACAATGAGCAGTTCTTC,CASSLSQAAYNEQFF
TRBJ2-5,TRBD1,-,TRBV7-6,TGTGCCAGCAGCGTTGCAGGGGGCGGAGAGACCCAGTACTTC,CASSVAGGGETQYF
TRBJ2-5,-,-,TRBV2,TGTGCCAGCACGAGGGAGCTACAGGGAGAGACCCAGTACTTC,CASTRELQGETQYF
TRBJ1-6,TRBD1,many,TRBV7-9,TGTGCCAGCAGCGCGGGACAGGGGGCAAATTCACCCCTCCACTTT,CASSAGQGANSPLHF
TRBJ2-1,-,-,TRBV7-8,TGTGCCAGCAGCTTATCGAGAGAGCAGTTCTTC,CASSLSREQFF
TRBJ2-7,TRBD1,-,TRBV6-6,TGTGCCAGCAGTGACGGCCGGGACAGCCACTACGAGCAGTACTTC,CASSDGRDSHYEQYF
TRBJ2-1,-,-,TRBV5-4,TGTGCCAGCAGCTCGCGGGACTTCTTCAATGAGCAGTTCTTC,CASSSRDFFNEQFF
TRBJ2-3,TRBD2,-,TRBV7-2,TGTGCCAGCAGCTTAATGCAGCGGGGGTTAGATACGCAGTATTTT,CASSLMQRGLDTQYF
TRBJ1-3,-,-,TRBV10-2,TGCGCCAGCAGAGAAGGGGTCTCTGGAAACACCATATATTTT,CASREGVSGNTIYF
TRBJ2-3,TRBD2,-,TRBV11-2,TGTGCCAGCAGCTTCCGGGGGGGGACAGATACGCAGTATTTT,CASSFRGGTDTQYF
TRBJ2-1,TRBD1,-,TRBV5-1,TGCGCCAGCAGCTCCGGGACAGGGGGCCCATACAATGAGCAGTTCTTC,CASSSGTGGPYNEQFF
TRBJ2-2,TRBD1,-,TRBV2,TGTGCCAGCAGCACCACAGGGGGCACCGGGGAGCTGTTTTTT,CASSTTGGTGELFF
TRBJ2-7,-,-,TRBV7-9,TGTGCCAGCAGCTTAGGGAGGGGACAGTCCGTTCGCTACGAGCAGTACTTC,CASSLGRGQSVRYEQYF
TRBJ2-7,-,-,TRBV7-6,TGTGCCAGCAGCGGCGATCACACAGGATACGAGCAGTACTTC,CASSGDHTGYEQYF
TRBJ1-6,-,-,TRBV5-8,TGTGCCAGCAGCTTTACAGCAACCTATAATTCACCCCTCCACTTT,CASSFTATYNSPLHF